This is a list of T cell receptor beta chains from one sample in a study of shared clonotypes between healthy human individuals. TCRdb keeps only in-frame clones here, not all; method: immunoSEQ multiplex PCR. Of roughly 2 million clones in the sample, 95% are singletons; the top ten hold roughly 0.13%. The sequenced material came from naive CD4+ T cells sorted from blood. These receptors were taken from a man aged 18-30 years in good health. Both conserved end residues are part of each CDR3. Fields, in order: V gene, clone size, J gene, D gene, CDR3 DNA, CDR3 protein. The D gene is left open where the match is weak. Where a row states a size, it is once, few, many or the class of an expanded clone; other rows omit it.

TRBV10-3	NA	TRBJ2-7	NA	TGTGCCACCGGAACCGAAAGGTATGCCTACGAGCAGTACTTC	CATGTERYAYEQYF
TRBV18	NA	TRBJ2-7	TRBD2	TGTGCCAGCTCACCAAAGCTAGCGGGAGGGGGGACCTACGAGCAGTACTTC	CASSPKLAGGGTYEQYF
TRBV29-1	NA	TRBJ2-7	NA	TGCAGCGTCGGTAAGGGACCTTACGAGCAGTACTTC	CSVGKGPYEQYF
TRBV2	once	TRBJ2-7	TRBD1	TGTGCCAGCAGTTGGGACAGGGGAGGCGAGCAGTACTTC	CASSWDRGGEQYF
TRBV10-1	NA	TRBJ2-1	NA	TGCGCCAGCAGTGAGTCTAGCGGATACAATGAGCAGTTCTTC	CASSESSGYNEQFF
TRBV27	once	TRBJ1-4	TRBD1	TGTGCCAGCAGTGATTTGGGGGGACAGGGAAGCGAAAAACTGTTTTTT	CASSDLGGQGSEKLFF
TRBV4-3	NA	TRBJ1-3	NA	TGCGCCAGCAGCCAGGGAGTTTCTGGAAACACCATATATTTT	CASSQGVSGNTIYF
TRBV2	NA	TRBJ2-5	NA	TGTGCCGGCACGACAGAGATGATGGAGACCCAGTACTTC	CAGTTEMMETQYF
TRBV28	NA	TRBJ1-6	NA	TGTGCCAGCAGTTTGGATTCACCCCTCCACTTT	CASSLDSPLHF
TRBV29-1	NA	TRBJ1-1	TRBD1	TGCAGCGCCGGACAGGGGGACACTGAAGCTTTCTTT	CSAGQGDTEAFF
TRBV11-2	NA	TRBJ2-1	NA	TGTGCCAGCAGTTCTATCAGGGGGCGTAGCGGGAGAGTTAATGAGCAGTTCTTC	CASSSIRGRSGRVNEQFF
TRBV5-4	NA	TRBJ2-6	NA	TGTGCCAGCAGGTCGTGGACAGCATCCTCTGGGGCCAACGTCCTGACTTTC	CASRSWTASSGANVLTF
TRBV5-1	NA	TRBJ1-3	TRBD1	TGCGCCAGCAGGCACCGGGACAGGGGGCCCCCTGGGTTTACTGGAAACACCATATATTTT	CASRHRDRGPPGFTGNTIYF
TRBV6-6	NA	TRBJ2-7	NA	TGTGCCAGCAGTCCCCAAGGGTGGCGGCAGTACTTC	CASSPQGWRQYF
TRBV5-4	NA	TRBJ2-7	NA	TGTGCCAGCACCGGAAATCTGATCACAGAAGAGCAGTACTTC	CASTGNLITEEQYF
TRBV25-1	once	TRBJ1-5	TRBD1	TGTGTACCGGGACAGGGAATAGATCAGCCCCAGCATTTT	CVPGQGIDQPQHF
TRBV2	NA	TRBJ2-5	NA	TGTGCCAGCAGTGAAGACAGGGACCCACAAGAGACCCAGTACTTC	CASSEDRDPQETQYF
TRBV11-3	once	TRBJ1-1	TRBD1	TGTGCCAGCCTGGACAGGCGAAACACTGAAGCTTTCTTT	CASLDRRNTEAFF
TRBV15	NA	TRBJ2-5	NA	TGTGCCACCTGGACAGGAGGGAACCAAGAGACCCAGTACTTC	CATWTGGNQETQYF
TRBV2	NA	TRBJ1-1	NA	TGTGCCAGCAGTTCGGCAATGAACACTGAAGCTTTCTTT	CASSSAMNTEAFF
TRBV27	NA	TRBJ2-6	NA	TGTGCCAGCAGCCAAACTACTGGGGCCAACGTCCTGACTTTC	CASSQTTGANVLTF
TRBV7-3	NA	TRBJ1-3	TRBD1	TGTGCCAGCAGCTTATGGCAGGGGGCTGGAAACACCATATATTTT	CASSLWQGAGNTIYF
TRBV7-2	NA	TRBJ2-4	NA	TGTGCCAGCAGCTTAGGGGCTAGGTTGGACATTCAGTACTTC	CASSLGARLDIQYF
TRBV25-1	NA	TRBJ1-1	NA	TGTGCCAGCAGTTATGGGGTTTCAGGGATGAAGATGTACACTGAAGCTTTCTTT	CASSYGVSGMKMYTEAFF
TRBV29-1	NA	TRBJ1-6	TRBD1	TGCAGCGCCAGGACAGGGGCAGACTCCTATAATTCACCCCTCCACTTT	CSARTGADSYNSPLHF
TRBV12-5	NA	TRBJ2-2	TRBD1	TGTGCTAGTGGTTTGGTACAGGGGACAGGGAGTTTTTTGGCCGGGGAGCTGTTTTTT	CASGLVQGTGSFLAGELFF
TRBV4-2	once	TRBJ2-1	TRBD1	TGTGCCAGCAGCCGAATCGCACCGGGACAGGGTGATCTTTTGTGGCAGTTCTTC	CASSRIAPGQGDLLWQFF
TRBV2	NA	TRBJ1-4	NA	TGTGCCAGCTCTGTTCCGGGACTGGGGGAAAAACTGTTTTTT	CASSVPGLGEKLFF
TRBV2	NA	TRBJ2-1	NA	TGTGCCAGTCAGAGGGCCAGTGAGCAGTTCTTC	CASQRASEQFF
TRBV10-3	NA	TRBJ2-1	NA	TGTGCCATCAGTGGCGGGGACAGAACCATCAATGAGCAGTTCTTC	CAISGGDRTINEQFF
TRBV4-2	few	TRBJ1-2	NA	TGTGCCAGCAGCCGGGAGCGGAGAGACTATGGCTACACCTTC	CASSRERRDYGYTF
TRBV5-1	NA	TRBJ2-7	NA	TGCGCCAGCAGCTTGAGGACAGTTCCCTACGAGCAGTACTTC	CASSLRTVPYEQYF
TRBV5-1	NA	TRBJ1-6	NA	TGCGCCAGCAGCTCAGCAGGGTTAGGTTCACCCCTCCACTTT	CASSSAGLGSPLHF
TRBV10-3	NA	TRBJ2-5	TRBD1	TGTGCCATCAGTGAAGGAGACAGGGGCCAAGAGACCCAGTACTTC	CAISEGDRGQETQYF
TRBV18	NA	TRBJ2-3	TRBD2	TGTGCCAGCTCACCGTACCAGGGCGGGAGAGGAACAGATACGCAGTATTTT	CASSPYQGGRGTDTQYF
TRBV9	NA	TRBJ2-7	TRBD1	TGTGCCAGCACCCAAAGTGGTGACAGGGACTACGAGCAGTACTTC	CASTQSGDRDYEQYF
TRBV5-1	NA	TRBJ2-7	NA	TGCGCCAGCAGCTTGGGCCCAGGCACCGGGTACGAGCAGTACTTC	CASSLGPGTGYEQYF
TRBV9	NA	TRBJ1-6	NA	TGTGCCAGCAGCGGGGAGTGGGGGGCTGTTAATTCACCCCTCCACTTT	CASSGEWGAVNSPLHF
TRBV29-1	NA	TRBJ1-1	NA	TGCAGCGTTGGGACAGATAACACTGAAGCTTTCTTT	CSVGTDNTEAFF
TRBV7-2	NA	TRBJ1-4	TRBD1	TGTGCCAGCAGCTCCCGGGACAGGGGGGCGGAAAAACTGTTTTTT	CASSSRDRGAEKLFF
TRBV2	NA	TRBJ1-5	NA	TGTGCCAGCACCCCAGGGAGCAATCAGCCCCAGCATTTT	CASTPGSNQPQHF
TRBV4-1	NA	TRBJ2-1	NA	TGCGCCAGCAGACGTACTACCTACAATGAGCAGTTCTTC	CASRRTTYNEQFF
TRBV21-1	NA	TRBJ2-3	NA	TGTGCCAGCAGCAAACCCGATGATAGACTAGCAAGCCCAGATACGCAGTATTTT	CASSKPDDRLASPDTQYF
TRBV6-5	NA	TRBJ1-2	NA	TGTGCCAGCAGTGACAGTTACTATGGCTACACCTTC	CASSDSYYGYTF
TRBV5-5	NA	TRBJ2-7	NA	TGTGCCAGCACCCTGGGAGTCGAAGAGCAGTACTTC	CASTLGVEEQYF
TRBV4-1	once	TRBJ2-5	NA	TGCGCCAGCAGCCGTACCTACGGTCAACAAGAGACCCAGTACTTC	CASSRTYGQQETQYF
TRBV6-1	NA	TRBJ1-1	NA	TGTGCCAGCAGTGTCAGGGAAGCGAACACTGAAGCTTTCTTT	CASSVREANTEAFF
TRBV12-5	NA	TRBJ2-5	NA	TGTGCTAGTGGTTCGGACGGCGGGGAAGAGACCCAGTACTTC	CASGSDGGEETQYF
TRBV19	NA	TRBJ2-7	NA	TGTGCCAGTAGTATAGATCGTGCAGCTTACGAGCAGTACTTC	CASSIDRAAYEQYF
TRBV9	NA	TRBJ2-1	TRBD2	TGTGCCAGCAGCTTAACTAGCGGATTCTACAATGAGCAGTTCTTC	CASSLTSGFYNEQFF
TRBV19	NA	TRBJ1-6	NA	TGTGCCAGTAGTATGCAGGGTACGAATTCACCCCTCCACTTT	CASSMQGTNSPLHF
TRBV4-1	NA	TRBJ2-5	NA	TGCGCCAGCAGCCAAGATTCGAGGAGGCGGGAAGAGACCCAGTACTTC	CASSQDSRRREETQYF
TRBV19	NA	TRBJ2-3	TRBD2	TGTGCCACCCAGCCTAGCGGGGGGAACACAGATACGCAGTATTTT	CATQPSGGNTDTQYF
TRBV15	NA	TRBJ1-1	TRBD1	TGTGCCACCAGCAGAGATCCGGGACAGATGAACACTGAAGCTTTCTTT	CATSRDPGQMNTEAFF
TRBV21-1	NA	TRBJ2-5	NA	TGTGCCAGCAGCACGACAGAGACCCAGTACTTC	CASSTTETQYF
TRBV10-3	NA	TRBJ2-7	TRBD2	TGTGCCATCAGGCCTAGCGGGTCGTACGAGCAGTACTTC	CAIRPSGSYEQYF
TRBV5-1	NA	TRBJ1-4	NA	TGCGCCAGCAGCCCGGTTCCGGTTATGGGGTCGGAGGAAAAACTGTTTTTT	CASSPVPVMGSEEKLFF